Below are 10 T cell receptor beta chains sequenced from a single sample in a study of human T cells and chemical hapten exposure. This sample's time point: patch test 3, about 24 weeks after DPC sensitization. Noted treatment: therapeutic diphenylcyclopropenone sensitization with weekly scalp DPC. TCRdb reprocessed the RACE reads with MiXCR, giving one entry per CDR3 protein. The table has about 160,000 distinct CDR3 sequences, about a quarter seen once; the top ten hold about 2.1%. The sample consisted of whole blood, taken in connection with sensitization to the hapten diphenylcyclopropenone (DPC). The receptors were sampled from a woman between 18 and 29 years old with alopecia areata. Some clones in this sample may be carry-over from other donors' samples.

This clonotype was counted only a few times. The gene calls are TRBV5-1 and TRBJ1-2; D is undetermined. The CDR3 sequence is 11 residues long. Trimming took 8 bases from V and 4 from J, leaving 9 bases between them. The germline V gene encodes CDR1 SGHRS and CDR2 YFSETQ. CDR3 sequence: CASHGGYGYTF. The CDR3 DNA follows: TGCGCCAGTCATGGCGGCTATGGCTACACCTTC. The full variable domain, its missing parts supplied by reference TRBV5-1 and TRBJ1-2, is KAGVTQTPRYLIKTRGQQVTLSCSPISGHRSVSWYQQTPGQGLQFLFEYFSETQRNKGNFPGRFSGRQFSNSRSEMNVSTLELGDSALYLCASHGGYGYTFGSGTRLTVV.

In its sample, this clonotype was seen many times. V gene TRBV7-3 combines with J gene TRBJ2-5; 7 bases agree with TRBD1. The trim removed 2 bases at V and 4 bases at J, leaving 7 bases unmatched. Germline loops: CDR1 SGHTA, CDR2 FQGTGA. This CDR3 has 15 amino acids. The DNA of the CDR3 is TGTGCCAGCAGCTTACTTCCAGGGGGTGGAGAGACCCAGTACTTC. Translation gives CASSLLPGGGETQYF.

In this sample, this clonotype turned up a few times. The gene calls are TRBV12-3 or TRBV12-4 and TRBJ2-3; unclear D gene. V was shortened by 8 bases and J by 2 bases, with 14 bases between the two germline ends. This CDR3 spans 14 amino acids. The CDR3 DNA reads TGTGCCAGCGACCCCAATTTCGACACAGATACGCAGTATTTT. Translation gives CASDPNFDTDTQYF.

This chain links TRBV29-1 with TRBJ1-1, with TRBD1 as a possible D gene (5 bases). Germline V gene lookup returns CDR1 SQVTM and CDR2 ANQGSEA. This CDR3 is built from 13 residues. Trimming took 1 base from V and 4 from J, leaving 10 bases between them. CDR3 nucleotides: TGCAGCGTTGAAGGGCCAGGGTCCACTGAAGCTTTCTTT. The encoded protein is CSVEGPGSTEAFF.

V is TRBV29-1 and J is TRBJ2-1; 12 bases map to TRBD2. V dropped 4 bases and J dropped 8; count of bases not matched to a gene: 6. The CDR3 has 14 amino acids. Per germline, CDR1 SQVTM and CDR2 ANQGSEA. CDR3 in amino acids: CSVVRLAGGDEQFF. CDR3 DNA: TGCAGCGTTGTAAGGCTAGCGGGAGGGGATGAGCAGTTCTTC.

The chain links TRBV28 to TRBJ1-1, with D hard to call. The germline gives CDR1 MDHEN, CDR2 SYDVKM. V lost 2 bases and J 1 base, leaving 8 bases between the germline ends. This CDR3 is 14 amino acids long. CDR3 nucleotide sequence: TGTGCCAGCAGTTTACTGGGAGAGAACACTGAAGCTTTCTTT. This codes for CASSLLGENTEAFF.

J is TRBJ2-6 and V is TRBV29-1; D gene ambiguous. Germline V gene sequence: CDR1 SQVTM, CDR2 ANQGSEA. The CDR3 is made up of 12 amino acids. V gave up 7 bases and J gave up 2 bases, with 6 bases separating them. The CDR3 sequence: CSADTGANVLTF. CDR3 nucleotides: TGCAGCGCTGACACTGGGGCCAACGTCCTGACTTTC.

V is TRBV20-1 and J is TRBJ2-3, with 9 bases aligning to TRBD2. Trimming took 1 base from V and 1 from J; bases not matched to a gene: 3. CDR3 length equals 15 residues. Germline values: CDR1 DFQATT, CDR2 SNEGSKA (reference sequence). CDR3 in DNA: TGCAGTGCTAGAGGCTTAGCGGGGGGCACAGATACGCAGTATTTT. It yields the protein CSARGLAGGTDTQYF.

This clonotype was counted many times. V and J are TRBV4-2 and TRBJ1-5, with D unresolved. CDR1 is LGHNA, CDR2 YNFKEQ, per germline. V lost 0 bases to trimming and J lost 4 bases, with 1 base between them. The CDR3 has 12 amino acids. The CDR3 sequence is CASSQDNQPQHF. For the CDR3, the DNA is TGTGCCAGCAGCCAAGATAATCAGCCCCAGCATTTT.

The J gene is TRBJ2-1, the V gene TRBV29-1; D gene uncertain. The CDR3 spans 13 residues. Per the germline V gene, CDR1 is SQVTM and CDR2 is ANQGSEA. The V and J ends lost 5 bases and 10 bases respectively, with 18 bases between them. The chain's CDR3 is CSVPSTSLGEQFF. The CDR3 DNA follows: TGCAGCGTTCCCAGTACATCACTTGGGGAGCAGTTCTTC.